A selection of T cell receptor beta chains follows, all from one sample in a study of T-cell reconstitution after alpha-beta-depleted transplantation in children. TCRdb re-called the PCR reads through MiXCR, storing one row per CDR3 protein. The sample lists roughly 500,000 distinct CDR3 sequences; approximately 29% were seen once. This specimen consisted of PBMCs from the stem cell graft donor, obtained from the stem cell graft. The receptors here all came from a human donor who donated a stem cell graft to a child with aplastic anemia. CDR3s include the opening cysteine and the closing phenylalanine or tryptophan. The D gene is left open where the match is weak. Some rows have no size entry. The others give once, few or many, or a class for an expanded clone.

v_gene	abundance	j_gene	d_gene	CDR3aa	CDR3nt
TRBV12-3/TRBV12-4	-	TRBJ2-4	TRBD2	CASSFIAGGPNIQYF	TGTGCCAGCAGTTTTATAGCGGGAGGGCCCAACATTCAGTACTTC
TRBV12-3/TRBV12-4	-	TRBJ2-5	TRBD2	CASSLVLAGYRYF	TGTGCCAGCAGTTTAGTCCTAGCGGGGTACCGGTACTTC
TRBV6-1	few	TRBJ1-2	-	CASSRAGDYGYTF	TGTGCCAGCAGTAGGGCTGGAGACTATGGCTACACCTTC
TRBV7-2	-	TRBJ1-1	-	CASSLGAGLMNTEAFF	TGTGCCAGCAGCTTAGGGGCAGGTCTCATGAACACTGAAGCTTTCTTT
TRBV9	-	TRBJ1-1	-	CASSVDGGCTEAFF	TGTGCCAGCAGCGTAGATGGTGGTTGCACTGAAGCTTTCTTT
TRBV5-6	few	TRBJ1-6	-	CASSFGPIGNSPLHF	TGTGCCAGCAGCTTCGGACCCATAGGGAATTCACCCCTCCACTTT
TRBV30	-	TRBJ2-3	TRBD2	CAWIASGRTDTQYF	TGTGCCTGGATCGCTAGCGGGAGAACGGATACGCAGTATTTT
TRBV19	few	TRBJ1-1	TRBD1	CASRRQGRDTEAFF	TGTGCCAGTAGAAGACAGGGGCGGGACACTGAAGCTTTCTTT
TRBV28	few	TRBJ2-2	-	CASSLWSLTGELFF	TGTGCCAGCAGTTTGTGGAGTCTCACCGGGGAGCTGTTTTTT
TRBV18	-	TRBJ2-5	-	CASSPPNGYQETQYF	TGTGCCAGCTCACCACCGAACGGGTACCAAGAGACCCAGTACTTC
TRBV10-3	-	TRBJ1-6	TRBD1	CATKQGDRTAAAPLHF	TGTGCCACCAAACAAGGGGACAGGACAGCAGCGGCACCCCTCCACTTT
TRBV19	-	TRBJ2-1	-	CASSILGGGGYNEQFF	TGTGCCAGTAGTATATTAGGGGGTGGGGGCTACAATGAGCAGTTCTTC
TRBV4-1	once	TRBJ2-5	-	CASSREQGAGLAGSRQETQYF	TGCGCCAGCAGCCGAGAACAGGGGGCCGGGCTAGCGGGTTCAAGGCAAGAGACCCAGTACTTC
TRBV3-1	-	TRBJ2-1	-	CASRGPNEQFF	TGTGCCAGCAGGGGGCCCAATGAGCAGTTCTTC
TRBV6-2/TRBV6-3	-	TRBJ2-1	-	CASSRLRPRADEQFF	TGTGCCAGCAGCCGTCTACGGCCAAGAGCAGATGAGCAGTTCTTC
TRBV6-2/TRBV6-3	-	TRBJ2-7	-	CASSDISYEQYF	TGTGCCAGCAGTGACATCTCCTACGAGCAGTACTTC
TRBV3-1	few	TRBJ2-5	-	CASSLFEETQYF	TGTGCCAGCAGCCTTTTTGAAGAGACCCAGTACTTC
TRBV18	-	TRBJ1-6	-	CASSPRQANSPLHF	TGTGCCAGCTCACCACGGCAGGCTAATTCACCCCTCCACTTT
TRBV18	-	TRBJ2-4	-	CASSPSIGVADKNIQYF	TGTGCCAGCTCACCGAGTATAGGAGTAGCGGACAAAAACATTCAGTACTTC
TRBV12-3/TRBV12-4	-	TRBJ1-6	-	CASSQLAGNSPLHF	TGTGCCAGCAGTCAGCTCGCAGGCAATTCACCCCTCCACTTT
TRBV12-3/TRBV12-4	few	TRBJ1-2	TRBD1	CASSGQGVGYTF	TGTGCCAGCAGCGGACAGGGCGTGGGCTACACCTTC
TRBV7-2	many	TRBJ2-7	-	CASRRQRAPYEQYF	TGTGCCAGCAGAAGACAGCGGGCACCCTACGAGCAGTACTTC
TRBV12-3/TRBV12-4	few	TRBJ1-1	TRBD1	CASSQRVDRGEAFF	TGTGCCAGCAGTCAACGGGTGGACAGGGGTGAAGCTTTCTTT
TRBV15	-	TRBJ1-1	-	CATSRGGRVDTEAFF	TGTGCCACCAGCAGAGGAGGGCGGGTGGACACTGAAGCTTTCTTT
TRBV20-1	-	TRBJ2-3	-	CRELCADTQYF	TGCAGAGAGCTATGCGCAGATACGCAGTATTTT
TRBV18	-	TRBJ1-1	TRBD1	CASSPRPDRVDTEAFF	TGTGCCAGCTCACCCCGCCCGGACAGGGTGGACACTGAAGCTTTCTTT
TRBV11-2	few	TRBJ2-7	TRBD2	CASSFTSGNYEQYF	TGTGCCAGCAGCTTCACTAGCGGCAACTACGAGCAGTACTTC
TRBV20-1	-	TRBJ1-5	-	CSARPRGNQPQHF	TGCAGTGCTAGACCCAGGGGTAATCAGCCCCAGCATTTT
TRBV5-1	-	TRBJ2-1	-	CASSLSSPLYNEQFF	TGCGCCAGCAGCTTGTCTTCTCCTCTCTACAATGAGCAGTTCTTC
TRBV28	-	TRBJ2-7	TRBD2	CVSSGAGAGGRYEQYF	TGTGTCAGCAGTGGCGCTGGAGCGGGAGGGCGCTACGAGCAGTACTTC
TRBV19	-	TRBJ1-5	TRBD1	CASSRDRGVQPQHF	TGTGCCAGTAGCCGGGACAGGGGGGTTCAGCCCCAGCATTTT
TRBV27	few	TRBJ2-3	-	CASSLWHPSTDTQYF	TGTGCCAGCAGTTTGTGGCACCCTAGCACAGATACGCAGTATTTT
TRBV7-2	few	TRBJ1-1	-	CASSVWSLNTEAFF	TGTGCCAGCAGCGTATGGAGCCTGAACACTGAAGCTTTCTTT
TRBV28	many	TRBJ2-6	TRBD2	CASSPGGAGANVLTF	TGTGCCAGCAGTCCTGGGGGGGCTGGGGCCAACGTCCTGACTTTC
TRBV15	-	TRBJ2-7	-	CATSRAVIRTTHYEQYF	TGTGCCACCAGCAGAGCCGTTATTAGGACGACGCACTACGAGCAGTACTTC
TRBV14	-	TRBJ1-1	-	CASSPHTGWSTEAFF	TGTGCCAGCAGCCCACATACGGGGTGGAGCACTGAAGCTTTCTTT
TRBV5-1	-	TRBJ2-1	-	CASRLRDGYNEQFF	TGCGCCAGCAGGCTGCGGGACGGCTACAATGAGCAGTTCTTC
TRBV5-6	few	TRBJ2-1	-	CASSLWRHYEQFF	TGTGCCAGCAGCTTGTGGAGGCACTATGAGCAGTTCTTC
TRBV12-3/TRBV12-4	-	TRBJ1-5	TRBD1	CASRRGQGEHQPQHF	TGTGCCAGCAGACGCGGACAGGGGGAACATCAGCCCCAGCATTTT
TRBV30	-	TRBJ2-7	TRBD2	CAWSVASGSLEQYF	TGTGCCTGGAGTGTAGCTAGCGGGAGTCTCGAGCAGTACTTC
TRBV12-3/TRBV12-4	few	TRBJ1-2	-	CASSPLSRAGGYTF	TGTGCCAGCAGTCCTCTTTCCAGAGCGGGGGGCTACACCTTC
TRBV12-3/TRBV12-4	-	TRBJ1-1	TRBD1	CASSPMVWDRTLAFF	TGTGCCAGCAGCCCGATGGTATGGGACAGGACTTTGGCTTTCTTT
TRBV19	-	TRBJ2-1	TRBD2	CASIQTSGGYREQFF	TGTGCCAGTATTCAGACTAGCGGAGGATACCGTGAGCAGTTCTTC
TRBV5-1	-	TRBJ2-5	-	CASSSGYRQETQYF	TGCGCCAGCAGCTCGGGGTACCGGCAAGAGACCCAGTACTTC
TRBV9	-	TRBJ2-1	-	CASSVEGNSYNEQFF	TGTGCCAGCAGCGTAGAGGGGAACTCCTACAATGAGCAGTTCTTC
TRBV10-3	-	TRBJ1-1	TRBD1	CAISLRDRGQPLNTEAFF	TGTGCCATCAGCCTACGAGACAGGGGGCAGCCTTTGAACACTGAAGCTTTCTTT
TRBV24-1	-	TRBJ2-1	-	CATSDSAGNSYNEQFF	TGTGCCACCAGTGATTCCGCGGGCAACTCCTACAATGAGCAGTTCTTC
TRBV28	-	TRBJ1-6	-	CASSLDSQYSPLHF	TGTGCCAGCAGTTTGGACAGCCAATATTCACCCCTCCACTTT
TRBV30	-	TRBJ1-4	TRBD1	CAWSVHSKGALEKLFF	TGTGCCTGGAGTGTACACTCTAAGGGGGCGCTTGAAAAACTGTTTTTT
TRBV7-2	few	TRBJ2-3	TRBD2	CASGPGTTRTDTQYF	TGTGCCAGCGGGCCCGGGACTACGCGCACAGATACGCAGTATTTT
TRBV6-2/TRBV6-3	few	TRBJ2-1	-	CASSFSYEQFF	TGTGCCAGCAGCTTTTCCTATGAGCAGTTCTTC
TRBV6-1	-	TRBJ1-5	TRBD1	CASSERKTGGSNQPQHF	TGTGCCAGCAGCGAACGAAAGACAGGGGGCTCCAATCAGCCCCAGCATTTT
TRBV4-3	few	TRBJ2-1	TRBD2	CASSQLTSGRANEQFF	TGCGCCAGCAGCCAACTCACTAGCGGGAGGGCCAATGAGCAGTTCTTC
TRBV6-1	-	TRBJ1-1	-	CASSPQGKNTEAFF	TGTGCCAGCAGTCCCCAAGGGAAGAACACTGAAGCTTTCTTT
TRBV6-1	-	TRBJ1-1	-	CASITGLGAEAFF	TGTGCCAGCATCACCGGGCTGGGGGCTGAAGCTTTCTTT
TRBV13	-	TRBJ2-6	-	CASTQREGALTGANVLTF	TGTGCCAGCACCCAACGGGAGGGGGCGCTTACTGGGGCCAACGTCCTGACTTTC
TRBV6-1	few	TRBJ1-1	-	CASNRFMNTEAFF	TGTGCCAGCAATAGATTCATGAACACTGAAGCTTTCTTT
TRBV29-1	few	TRBJ1-1	-	CSAEGGNTEAFF	TGCAGCGCCGAGGGGGGCAACACTGAAGCTTTCTTT
TRBV18	-	TRBJ1-1	-	CASSRRMNTEAFF	TGTGCCAGCTCACGACGTATGAACACTGAAGCTTTCTTT
TRBV6-1	-	TRBJ2-5	-	CASSTRTEEETQYF	TGTGCCAGCAGTACGAGGACAGAGGAAGAGACCCAGTACTTC